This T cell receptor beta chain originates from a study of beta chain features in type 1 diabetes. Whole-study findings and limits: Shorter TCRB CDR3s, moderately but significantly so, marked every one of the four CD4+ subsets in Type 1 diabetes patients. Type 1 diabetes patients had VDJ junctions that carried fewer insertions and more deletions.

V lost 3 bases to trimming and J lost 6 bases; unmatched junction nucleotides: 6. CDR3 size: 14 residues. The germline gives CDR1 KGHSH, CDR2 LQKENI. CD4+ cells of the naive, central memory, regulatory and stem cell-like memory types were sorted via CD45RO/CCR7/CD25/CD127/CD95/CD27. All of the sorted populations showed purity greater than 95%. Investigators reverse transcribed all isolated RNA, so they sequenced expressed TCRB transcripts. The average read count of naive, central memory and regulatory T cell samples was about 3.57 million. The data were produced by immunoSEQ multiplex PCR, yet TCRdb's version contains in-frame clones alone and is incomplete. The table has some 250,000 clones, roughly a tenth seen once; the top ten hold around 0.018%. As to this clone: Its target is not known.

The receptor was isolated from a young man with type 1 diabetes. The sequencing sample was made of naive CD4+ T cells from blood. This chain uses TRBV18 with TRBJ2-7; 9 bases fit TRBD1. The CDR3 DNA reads TGTGCCAGCTCACCTTCCGGGACAGGGCTCGAGCAGTACTTC. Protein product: CASSPSGTGLEQYF.